This passage covers 21 T cell receptor beta chains from one sample sequenced in a study of T cells after yellow fever vaccination. TCRdb passed the 5' RACE reads through MiXCR, listing each CDR3 protein once. The sample consists of about 5,800 distinct CDR3 sequences, about 6.5% of them appearing once. Sequences were derived from PBMCs, either bulk or a sorted T-cell subset (CD4+, CD8+, memory, or dextramer-sorted; not recorded which), sampled around 16 days after the first yellow fever vaccination. The receptors originated from a man aged 18-30 years who received the YFV17D yellow fever vaccine.

This clonotype was seen many times. This chain joins TRBV29-1 and TRBJ2-2; no reliable D call. Looked up from germline, CDR1 is SQVTM and CDR2 is ANQGSEA. This CDR3 comprises 12 residues. With 6 bases removed from V and 5 bases from J, the gap between germline ends came to 10 bases. CDR3 protein: CSVRLMTGELFF. In DNA form, the CDR3 reads TGCAGCGTCCGATTAATGACCGGGGAGCTGTTTTTT.

This clonotype was recorded many times. The chain joins TRBV12-3 or TRBV12-4 to TRBJ2-5; D gene unclear. The germline V and J ends were trimmed by 3 bases and 5 bases, with 4 bases remaining between them. This CDR3 comprises 11 residues. As DNA, the CDR3 is TGTGCCAGCAGTTTCTTGGAGACCCAGTACTTC. This translates into CASSFLETQYF.

This clonotype was observed many times. The chain is built from TRBV19 and TRBJ1-5; D call uncertain. The V and J ends lost 3 bases and 3 bases respectively, with 6 bases between them. CDR1 is LNHDA, CDR2 SQIVND, per germline (reference sequence). There are 13 residues in the CDR3. CDR3 loop: CASSISINQPQHF. The CDR3, as DNA: TGTGCCAGTAGTATCAGTATCAATCAGCCCCAGCATTTT.

The chain joins TRBV13 to TRBJ2-7; tentatively, D is TRBD1 or TRBD2 (6 bases each). The length of the CDR3 is 12 residues. V lost 9 bases and J 6 bases, leaving 15 bases between the germline ends. In germline, CDR1 is PRHDT, CDR2 FYEKMQ (reference sequence). CDR3 sequence (DNA): TGTGCCAGGGGCCTAGGGGGAGGCGAGCAGTACGTC. It specifies CARGLGGGEQYV.

This clonotype was counted many times. The CDR3 protein is CASSPWTGGVYEQYF. In DNA form, the CDR3 reads TGTGCCAGCAGCCCCTGGACAGGGGGCGTCTACGAGCAGTACTTC. The genes are TRBV7-2 and TRBJ2-7; TRBD1 aligns across 11 bases. CDR1 is SGHTA and CDR2 is FQGNSA in the germline V gene. The CDR3 loop spans 15 amino acids. V dropped 5 bases and J dropped 3; count of bases not matched to a gene: 6. The whole variable domain, remainder taken from reference TRBV7-2 and TRBJ2-7, is GAGVSQSPSNKVTEKGKDVELRCDPISGHTALYWYRQSLGQGLEFLIYFQGNSAPDKSGLPSDRFSAERTGGSVSTLTIQRTQQEDSAVYLCASSPWTGGVYEQYFGPGTRLTVT.

At least ten counts were recorded for this clonotype. The rearrangement uses TRBV27 and TRBJ2-7; tentatively, D is TRBD1 or TRBD2 (5 bases each). V dropped 6 bases and J dropped 1 base, with 13 bases sitting between them. This CDR3 contains 14 residues. Looked up from germline, CDR1 is MNHEY and CDR2 is SMNVEV (reference sequence). CDR3 bases: TGTGCCAGCAGCCCGGGGCCTTTATCCTACGAGCAGTACGTC. This codes for CASSPGPLSYEQYV.

This clonotype occurred many times. The chain links TRBV3-1 to TRBJ1-1; tentatively, D is TRBD1 (6 bases). This CDR3 comprises 15 residues. Per the germline V gene, CDR1 is LGHDT and CDR2 is YNNKEL (reference sequence). V was shortened by 0 bases and J by 3 bases, with 11 bases between the two germline ends. CDR3 sequence reads: CASSQEGGGDTEAFF. The CDR3 DNA reads TGTGCCAGCAGCCAAGAAGGAGGGGGGGACACTGAAGCTTTCTTT.

This clonotype was seen many times. The V call is TRBV7-9, the J call TRBJ2-1; TRBD2 matches 13 bases. Germline CDR1 SEHNR, CDR2 FQNEAQ (reference sequence). V lost 1 base, J lost 7 bases, and 1 base stayed unmatched. CDR3 length: 15 residues. The CDR3 sequence: CASSLVLAGGNEQFF. The CDR3 DNA is TGTGCCAGCAGCTTAGTACTAGCGGGGGGGAATGAGCAGTTCTTC.

This clonotype was detected ten times or more. V gene TRBV4-3 combines with J gene TRBJ1-1; D uncertain. The V and J ends lost 2 bases and 1 base respectively, with 5 bases between them. CDR3 length equals 13 residues. Germline-derived CDR1 and CDR2 are LGHNA and YSLEER. The CDR3 nucleotides are TGCGCCAGCAGCCAAAGACAGAACACTGAAGCTTTCTTT. Translating gives CASSQRQNTEAFF.

This clonotype was seen ten or more times. The chain has TRBV9 and TRBJ2-3; D is unresolved. V lost 0 bases and J 2 bases, leaving 16 bases between the germline ends. The CDR3 runs to 17 residues. The germline V gene has CDR1 SGDLS and CDR2 YYNGEE. The CDR3 spells CASSVGEVVLNTDTQYF. Written as DNA, the CDR3 is TGTGCCAGCAGCGTAGGCGAGGTGGTTTTGAACACAGATACGCAGTATTTT.

This clonotype was seen repeatedly, ten times or more. J is TRBJ2-2 and V is TRBV12-3 or TRBV12-4; 7 bases line up with TRBD1. CDR3 length: 15 amino acids. V lost 4 bases to trimming and J lost 4 bases; unmatched junction nucleotides: 6. The CDR3 nucleotides read TGTGCCAGCAGTTCCCGGGACAGAAGCACCGGGGAGCTGTTTTTT. Translated, it gives CASSSRDRSTGELFF.

This clonotype was found many times. This rearrangement joins TRBV20-1 to TRBJ2-7; D not resolved. The germline V gene has CDR1 DFQATT and CDR2 SNEGSKA (reference sequence). The CDR3 is 13 amino acids. The V and J ends lost 4 bases and 5 bases respectively, with 15 bases between them. CDR3 residues: CSAIKGQVNEQYF. The CDR3, as DNA: TGCAGTGCTATTAAGGGTCAGGTCAACGAGCAGTACTTC.

This clonotype was counted ten times or more. The rearrangement joins TRBV24-1 to TRBJ2-5; D may be TRBD1 (8 bases). Per the germline V gene, CDR1 is KGHDR and CDR2 is SFDVKD. The CDR3 extends over 18 amino acids. Trimming removed 1 base at V and 5 bases at J, with 22 bases between. CDR3 nucleotide sequence: TGTGCCACCAGTGATTTCTCAACAGGGGGGGAGATAGAGGAGACCCAGTACTTC. This gives the protein CATSDFSTGGEIEETQYF.

This clonotype came up many times. V usage is TRBV7-2 and J usage is TRBJ2-3; D call uncertain. Trimming cost V 3 bases and J 3 bases, with 7 bases left between them. Germline loops: CDR1 SGHTA, CDR2 FQGNSA. This CDR3 is 13 amino acids long. This chain's CDR3 is CASSFWKTDTQYF. The CDR3 nucleotides read TGTGCCAGCAGCTTCTGGAAAACAGATACGCAGTATTTT.

This clonotype was seen ten or more times. The J gene is TRBJ2-5, the V gene TRBV12-3 or TRBV12-4; D might be TRBD2 (6 bases). V was clipped by 3 bases and J by 4 bases, with 12 bases between them. The CDR3 totals 14 residues. CDR3 protein: CASSFRRRGETQYF. The CDR3 bases are TGTGCCAGCAGTTTTCGGCGGAGGGGAGAGACCCAGTACTTC.

This clonotype was observed at least ten times. CDR3 amino acids: CASSLATGIAYEQYV. In nucleotides, the CDR3 is TGTGCCAGCAGCTTGGCGACAGGGATCGCCTACGAGCAGTACGTC. This chain joins TRBV7-2 and TRBJ2-7; 7 bases agree with TRBD1. CDR3 length: 15 residues. V lost 3 bases and J lost 2; bases outside the gene matches: 7. In germline, CDR1 is SGHTA, CDR2 FQGNSA.

By share of the sample, this clonotype is large. The V call is TRBV14, the J call TRBJ1-2, with 9 positions matching TRBD1. CDR1 is SGHDN and CDR2 is FVKESK in the germline V gene. J gave up 2 bases and V 5 bases, and 0 bases lay outside the gene matches. The CDR3 extends over 13 amino acids. The CDR3 DNA reads as TGTGCCAGCAGCGGGACAGGGAACTATGGCTACACCTTC. Amino acids: CASSGTGNYGYTF. Looking up the rest from reference TRBV14 and TRBJ1-2 gives the full variable domain: EAGVTQFPSHSVIEKGQTVTLRCDPISGHDNLYWYRRVMGKEIKFLLHFVKESKQDESGMPNNRFLAERTGGTYSTLKVQPAELEDSGVYFCASSGTGNYGYTFGSGTRLTVV.

At least ten counts were recorded for this clonotype. This chain joins TRBV10-2 and TRBJ2-7; D gene unclear. Germline loops: CDR1 WSHSY, CDR2 SAAADI. Trimming removed 6 bases from V and 0 bases from J, with 9 bases in between. CDR3 size: 13 residues. The CDR3 nucleotides are TGCGCCAGCAGGCCTGGGGACTCCTACGAGCAGTACTTC. It specifies CASRPGDSYEQYF.

This clonotype appeared many times. This chain uses TRBV18 with TRBJ2-3; D is undetermined. The V gene's germline CDR1 is KGHSH and CDR2 LQKENI. The CDR3 length is 15 residues. V lost 4 bases to trimming and J lost 1 base, with 12 bases between them. CDR3 in DNA: TGTGCCAGCTCACAAACCCGAATGCGCACAGATACGCAGTATTTT. It translates to CASSQTRMRTDTQYF.

This clonotype was counted ten times or more. The genes are TRBV12-3 or TRBV12-4 and TRBJ1-1, with no clear D. V lost 7 bases and J lost 2, with 11 bases in between. This CDR3 contains 13 residues. The CDR3 loop reads CASNFHLNTEAFF. The CDR3 DNA reads TGTGCCAGCAACTTCCACCTAAACACTGAAGCTTTCTTT.

This clonotype was counted ten times or more. V usage is TRBV28 and J usage is TRBJ2-7; 9 bases align to TRBD1. After removal of 3 bases from V and 6 bases from J, the junction contained 0 bases not matched to a gene. Per the germline V gene, CDR1 is MDHEN and CDR2 is SYDVKM. The CDR3 length is 12 residues. The CDR3 region has the DNA TGTGCCAGCAGTTTGGGACAGGGCGAGCAGTACGTC. As protein: CASSLGQGEQYV.